The 19 T cell receptor beta chains below all came from one sample that was sequenced in a study of blood T cells in healthy people across ages (dated by TCRdb to the mid-2010s). The library was made by 5' RACE. Sequencing instrument: Illumina HiSeq 2500. A second about 7 to 11 cycle PCR used a sample-barcoded 5' primer and a J-beta primer mix. TCRdb redid the processing of the public reads, applying fastp at Q25 and MiXCR, and retained in-frame beta chains. Each CDR3 protein appears once, grouped with its most common genes and DNA. This sample has more than 800,000 distinct CDR3 sequences in its table, and 29% of those were observed once. The top ten constitute approximately 15% of the sample. The sample comprised blood. The receptors stem from a woman of 80 years or more in good health.

This clonotype has more than one count but fewer than ten. The V gene is TRBV20-1, the J gene TRBJ2-3; 7 nucleotides match TRBD1. Germline V gene data show CDR1 as DFQATT and CDR2 as SNEGSKA (reference sequence). V lost 1 base to trimming and J lost 7 bases; unmatched junction nucleotides: 2. This CDR3 spans 12 amino acids. The CDR3 spells CSARGDSHTQYF. As DNA, the CDR3 is TGCAGTGCTAGAGGGGACAGTCATACGCAGTATTTT.

This rearrangement joins TRBV20-1 to TRBJ1-1, with no clear D. Trimming removed 3 bases at V and 1 base at J, with 12 bases between. CDR1 DFQATT and CDR2 SNEGSKA come from the germline V gene (reference sequence). CDR3 size: 14 residues. The CDR3 is CSASPVVGNTEAFF. The CDR3 region has the DNA TGCAGTGCTAGTCCAGTGGTCGGGAACACTGAAGCTTTCTTT.

CDR3 region: CASSQERTRGEKLFF. As DNA, the CDR3 is TGCGCCAGCAGCCAAGAGCGAACCAGAGGTGAAAAACTGTTTTTT. The rearrangement links TRBV4-3 to TRBJ1-4, with D unresolved. Germline-derived CDR1 and CDR2 are LGHNA and YSLEER. V was shortened by 0 bases and J by 7 bases, with 12 bases between the two germline ends. The CDR3 contains 15 residues.

This clonotype has only a few counts. V usage is TRBV7-2 and J usage is TRBJ1-1; maybe TRBD1 (6 bases). Germline loops: CDR1 SGHTA, CDR2 FQGNSA. V was pared by 3 bases and J by 6 bases, with 11 bases between. The CDR3 is made up of 13 amino acids. CDR3 coding DNA: TGTGCCAGCAGCTTTGATAGGGGGTCTGAAGCTTTCTTT. This translates into CASSFDRGSEAFF.

In the case of this clonotype: A read error may be the cause here, since a much bigger clone is one base away. This chain links TRBV12-3 or TRBV12-4 with TRBJ2-3; TRBD2 matches 7 bases. V lost 7 bases and J lost 3; bases outside the gene matches: 13. The CDR3 totals 16 residues. CDR3 bases: TGTGCCAGCATCCTCCTTCCAGCGGGGAGGACAGATACGCAGTATTTT. Encoded protein: CASILLPAGRTDTQYF.

The rearrangement uses TRBV5-1 and TRBJ1-1, with D perhaps TRBD1 (5 bases). The CDR3 extends over 15 amino acids. The germline CDR1 and CDR2 sequences are SGHRS and YFSETQ. The V end was cut by 5 bases, the J end by 1 base, with 15 bases between. The CDR3 bases are TGCGCCAGCAGGGAGGAGGGGTTTGGGAACACTGAAGCTTTCTTT. Amino acid sequence: CASREEGFGNTEAFF.

This clonotype was seen ten or more times. V is TRBV12-3 or TRBV12-4 and J is TRBJ1-2; 7 bases are shared with TRBD1. The V gene end was trimmed by 3 bases and the J gene end by 4 bases; junction bases not matched to a gene: 2. This CDR3 is built from 13 residues. The CDR3 nucleotides read TGTGCCAGCAGTTTTGCAGGGGGCTATGGCTACACCTTC. Translated: CASSFAGGYGYTF.

The chain uses TRBV4-1 and TRBJ2-1, with 9 bases aligning to TRBD2. This CDR3 is built from 15 residues. V was clipped by 0 bases and J by 7 bases; unmatched bases: 4. Germline V lookup: CDR1 MGHRA, CDR2 YSYEKL. The CDR3 nucleotides read TGCGCCAGCAGCCAAGATAGCGGGAGCTATAATGAGCAGTTCTTC. Residues: CASSQDSGSYNEQFF.

At least ten counts were recorded for this clonotype. The chain joins TRBV7-9 to TRBJ2-1; a possible D gene is TRBD2 (5 bases). CDR1 SEHNR and CDR2 FQNEAQ come from the germline V gene (reference sequence). Trimming shortened V by 1 base and J by 5 bases, and 12 bases separated the two germline ends. The length of the CDR3 is 15 residues. DNA for the CDR3: TGTGCCAGCAGCTTAGGGAGGACGCTCGACAATGAGCAGTTCTTC. Protein product: CASSLGRTLDNEQFF. The full variable domain, its missing parts supplied by reference TRBV7-9 and TRBJ2-1, is DTGVSQNPRHKITKRGQNVTFRCDPISEHNRLYWYRQTLGQGPEFLTYFQNEAQLEKSRLLSDRFSAERPKGSFSTLEIQRTEQGDSAMYLCASSLGRTLDNEQFFGPGTRLTVL.

As regards this clonotype: A much larger clone differs by one base, so this may be a read error. The genes are TRBV20-1 and TRBJ2-7; D is possibly TRBD2 (7 bases). The J call may be wrong; the DNA end is better matched by TRBJ2-4. Germline loops: CDR1 DFQATT, CDR2 SNEGSKA (reference sequence). The CDR3 covers 14 residues. CDR3 DNA: TGCAGTGCCCAGAGGGGGGAGGGGAAAGACATTCAGTACTTC. Translation gives CSAQRGEGKDIQYF.

J is TRBJ2-2 and V is TRBV4-3, with D hard to call. Germline CDR1 and CDR2: LGHNA and YSLEER. The CDR3 covers 17 residues. V lost 0 bases to trimming and J lost 0 bases, with 11 bases between them. The CDR3 DNA reads as TGCGCCAGCAGCCAAGATCTTCGGCTAGCGAACACCGGGGAGCTGTTTTTT. It yields the protein CASSQDLRLANTGELFF.

This chain uses TRBV19 with TRBJ2-3; D unclear. The CDR3 sequence is 17 residues long. Per the germline V gene, CDR1 is LNHDA and CDR2 is SQIVND (reference sequence). V lost 0 bases and J lost 0, with 13 bases in between. CDR3 sequence (DNA): TGTGCCAGTAGTATAGACCTCCGGAACCCTAGCACAGATACGCAGTATTTT. Amino acids: CASSIDLRNPSTDTQYF. The variable domain in full, completed from reference TRBV19 and TRBJ2-3, reads DGGITQSPKYLFRKEGQNVTLSCEQNLNHDAMYWYRQDPGQGLRLIYYSQIVNDFQKGDIAEGYSVSREKKESFPLTVTSAQKNPTAFYLCASSIDLRNPSTDTQYFGPGTRLTVL.

This clonotype was counted a single time. The V gene is TRBV21-1, the J gene TRBJ1-6; the table's D call, TRBD1, has no DNA check behind it. TRBV21-1 is reported as a pseudogene. CDR3 size: 14 residues. In nucleotides, the CDR3 is TGTGCCAGCATCCCGGAACAGAATAATTCGCCCCTCCACTTT. Its translation is CASIPEQNNSPLHF.

This clonotype was counted only a few times. The J gene is TRBJ2-7, the V gene TRBV18; no reliable D call. The V and J ends lost 5 bases and 2 bases respectively, with 10 bases between them. This CDR3 comprises 13 residues. Germline loops: CDR1 KGHSH, CDR2 LQKENI. The CDR3 nucleotides read TGTGCCAGCTCAGCATCCATGACCTACGAGCAGTACTTC. Protein product: CASSASMTYEQYF.

This clonotype appeared many times. The chain combines TRBV6-1 with TRBJ1-5, with D hard to call. V was shortened by 3 bases and J by 3 bases, with 9 bases between the two germline ends. Germline V gene sequence: CDR1 MNHNS, CDR2 SASEGT. The CDR3 totals 14 residues. The CDR3 nucleotides read TGTGCCAGCAGTGACGGGCAGCCCAATCAGCCCCAGCATTTT. Protein: CASSDGQPNQPQHF.

The chain carries TRBV2 and TRBJ1-2; 8 nucleotides match TRBD1. CDR1 is SNHLY, CDR2 FYNNEI, per germline. V shed 9 bases and J 8 bases; nucleotides not matched to a gene: 8. There are 12 residues in the CDR3. The CDR3 sequence is CARTQGAEGYTF. DNA of the CDR3: TGTGCCAGGACCCAGGGGGCAGAAGGCTACACCTTC.

This clonotype was recorded many times. J is TRBJ2-1 and V is TRBV21-1. TRBV21-1 is given as a pseudogene. The CDR3 sequence is 14 residues long. The CDR3 sequence is CASSKNPFYNEQFF. CDR3 sequence (DNA): TGTGCCAGCAGCAAAAACCCCTTCTACAATGAGCAGTTCTTC.

This clonotype was counted at least ten times. V and J are TRBV20-1 and TRBJ2-2; 7 bases line up with TRBD2. The CDR3 is 14 amino acids. The germline gives CDR1 DFQATT, CDR2 SNEGSKA (reference sequence). With V trimmed by 5 bases and J by 2 bases, 5 bases remained unmatched. CDR3 nucleotide sequence: TGCAGTGCTCTTGGGGAGGGCAACACCGGGGAGCTGTTTTTT. Amino acids: CSALGEGNTGELFF.

This clonotype was recorded only once. The rearrangement links TRBV11-3 to TRBJ1-5, with D unresolved. With 0 bases removed from V and 9 bases from J, the gap between germline ends came to 9 bases. The germline CDR1 and CDR2 sequences are SGHNT and YENEEA. This CDR3 is built from 13 residues. The DNA of the CDR3 is TGTGCCAGCAGCTTAGAACGAGACCGGCCCCAGCATTTT. As protein: CASSLERDRPQHF. Using reference TRBV11-3 and TRBJ1-5 for the parts outside the CDR3, the full variable domain is EAGVVQSPRYKIIEKKQPVAFWCNPISGHNTLYWYLQNLGQGPELLIRYENEEAVDDSQLPKDRFSAERLKGVDSTLKIQPAELGDSAVYLCASSLERDRPQHFGDGTRLSIL.